A selection of T cell receptor beta chains follows, all from one sample in a study of T cell responses to AZD1222 COVID-19 vaccine. The assay was immunoSEQ multiplex PCR, and TCRdb's table has in-frame clones only and misses some. Here the sample spans around 160,000 clones, 90% to 95% being singletons. The sample in question was peripheral blood, obtained 28 days after the second AZD1222 dose. These TCRs come from an adult who received the AZD1222 COVID-19 vaccine. CDR3s include the opening cysteine and the closing phenylalanine or tryptophan. D genes are given only for firm matches. Expanded clones get a size class; other rows say once, few or many, or leave the size out.

clone_size: few
j_call: TRBJ2-3
d_call: TRBD2
v_call: TRBV11-2
cdr3_nt: TGTGCCAGCAGCCCACCCTGGGGACTAGCGCCGAGCACAGATACGCAGTATTTT
cdr3_aa: CASSPPWGLAPSTDTQYF

clone_size: .
j_call: TRBJ2-6
d_call: .
v_call: TRBV6-5
cdr3_nt: TGTGCCAGCAGTTACGGCAGTGTCTCTGGGGCCAACGTCCTGACTTTC
cdr3_aa: CASSYGSVSGANVLTF

clone_size: .
j_call: TRBJ2-4
d_call: TRBD1
v_call: TRBV9
cdr3_nt: TGTGCCAGCAGCCCCAGGGGGTTGCGATCAGCCAAAAACATTCAGTACTTC
cdr3_aa: CASSPRGLRSAKNIQYF

clone_size: .
j_call: TRBJ2-1
d_call: TRBD2
v_call: TRBV5-1
cdr3_nt: TGCGCCAGCAGCTTGGACGGGGGGACTAGGCCGTTCTTC
cdr3_aa: CASSLDGGTRPFF

clone_size: .
j_call: TRBJ2-3
d_call: TRBD1
v_call: TRBV30
cdr3_nt: TGTGCCTGGGCCGGGACAGGGCCCCCCGATACGCAGTATTTT
cdr3_aa: CAWAGTGPPDTQYF

clone_size: .
j_call: TRBJ1-1
d_call: TRBD1
v_call: TRBV29-1
cdr3_nt: TGCAGCGTTGAAGGCGGTAACAGGGGAGTGGAAGCTTTCTTT
cdr3_aa: CSVEGGNRGVEAFF

clone_size: .
j_call: TRBJ2-2
d_call: .
v_call: TRBV19
cdr3_nt: TGTGCCAGTAGTATAACAGGGCCCTTCACCGGGGAGCTGTTTTTT
cdr3_aa: CASSITGPFTGELFF

clone_size: .
j_call: TRBJ2-5
d_call: .
v_call: TRBV9
cdr3_nt: TGTGCCAGCAGCGTAGGGGTTAGCGGAGGAGAGACCCAGTACTTC
cdr3_aa: CASSVGVSGGETQYF

clone_size: .
j_call: TRBJ2-7
d_call: .
v_call: TRBV12-5
cdr3_nt: TGTGCTAGTGGACGGAGCGAGCAGTACTTC
cdr3_aa: CASGRSEQYF

clone_size: .
j_call: TRBJ2-7
d_call: .
v_call: TRBV21-1
cdr3_nt: TGTGCCAGCAGCAAATCCTACGAGCAGTACTTC
cdr3_aa: CASSKSYEQYF

clone_size: .
j_call: TRBJ2-7
d_call: TRBD2
v_call: TRBV7-6
cdr3_nt: TGTGCCAGCAGCTTTCGGGGGGGCGTCTACGAGCAGTACTTC
cdr3_aa: CASSFRGGVYEQYF

clone_size: few
j_call: TRBJ2-7
d_call: .
v_call: TRBV4-2
cdr3_nt: TGTGCCAGCAGCCATCCGGAGGTGGACGAGCAGTACTTC
cdr3_aa: CASSHPEVDEQYF

clone_size: .
j_call: TRBJ1-5
d_call: .
v_call: TRBV7-2
cdr3_nt: TGTGCCAGCAGCTTAATCGGACGGCCAGGGCAGCCCCAGCATTTT
cdr3_aa: CASSLIGRPGQPQHF

clone_size: .
j_call: TRBJ2-5
d_call: .
v_call: TRBV2
cdr3_nt: TGTGCCAGCTTTGCGGGGTACCAAGAGACCCAGTACTTC
cdr3_aa: CASFAGYQETQYF

clone_size: .
j_call: TRBJ1-1
d_call: .
v_call: TRBV6-6
cdr3_nt: TGTGCCAGCACCGATAGGAGTGCTGGGGCGGGTTCTTTCTTT
cdr3_aa: CASTDRSAGAGSFF

clone_size: .
j_call: TRBJ1-1
d_call: TRBD1
v_call: TRBV14
cdr3_nt: TGTGCCAGCAGCCAAGATCAGGGGGTGGTAAACACTGAAGCTTTCTTT
cdr3_aa: CASSQDQGVVNTEAFF

clone_size: .
j_call: TRBJ1-1
d_call: .
v_call: TRBV7-9
cdr3_nt: TGTGCCAGCTACTCTCCATCTAGGGCTTCTGGCACTGAAGCTTTCTTT
cdr3_aa: CASYSPSRASGTEAFF

clone_size: .
j_call: TRBJ2-2
d_call: .
v_call: TRBV24-1
cdr3_nt: TGTGCCACCAGTGGGAAGGGGTACACCGGGGAGCTGTTTTTT
cdr3_aa: CATSGKGYTGELFF

clone_size: .
j_call: TRBJ2-7
d_call: TRBD1
v_call: TRBV6-5
cdr3_nt: TGTGCCAGCATCGGACAGGGTCCCGACGAGCAGTACTTC
cdr3_aa: CASIGQGPDEQYF

clone_size: .
j_call: TRBJ2-4
d_call: .
v_call: TRBV5-4
cdr3_nt: TGTGCCAGCAGCTTGGCCGTAGCGGTGGGACAAAACATTCAGTACTTC
cdr3_aa: CASSLAVAVGQNIQYF

clone_size: .
j_call: TRBJ1-5
d_call: .
v_call: TRBV30
cdr3_nt: TGTGCCTTACAGCTTGGGGGTAGCAATCAGCCCCAGCATTTT
cdr3_aa: CALQLGGSNQPQHF

clone_size: .
j_call: TRBJ2-1
d_call: TRBD2
v_call: TRBV7-3
cdr3_nt: TGTGCCAGCAGCCCGCCCACTGGGGGACTAGGCCCCAATGAGCAGTTCTTC
cdr3_aa: CASSPPTGGLGPNEQFF

clone_size: once
j_call: TRBJ2-1
d_call: .
v_call: TRBV6-1
cdr3_nt: TGTGCCAGCAGTGAAGTGGGGACATTGGAGCAGTTCTTC
cdr3_aa: CASSEVGTLEQFF

clone_size: .
j_call: TRBJ2-7
d_call: .
v_call: TRBV2
cdr3_nt: TGTGCCAGCAATATCAGGACTCAGGGCCCCTACGAGCAGTACTTC
cdr3_aa: CASNIRTQGPYEQYF

clone_size: .
j_call: TRBJ1-1
d_call: .
v_call: TRBV7-6
cdr3_nt: TGTGCCAGCAGCGTGTCGGGACGGCTGAACACTGAAGCTTTCTTT
cdr3_aa: CASSVSGRLNTEAFF

clone_size: .
j_call: TRBJ1-1
d_call: .
v_call: TRBV19
cdr3_nt: TGTGCCAGTAGCTCGTACACTGAAGCTTTCTTT
cdr3_aa: CASSSYTEAFF

clone_size: .
j_call: TRBJ1-2
d_call: .
v_call: TRBV11-2
cdr3_nt: TGTGCCAGCAGCTTAGATAGGATGAAGGGCCCCTATTCTGGCTACACCTTC
cdr3_aa: CASSLDRMKGPYSGYTF